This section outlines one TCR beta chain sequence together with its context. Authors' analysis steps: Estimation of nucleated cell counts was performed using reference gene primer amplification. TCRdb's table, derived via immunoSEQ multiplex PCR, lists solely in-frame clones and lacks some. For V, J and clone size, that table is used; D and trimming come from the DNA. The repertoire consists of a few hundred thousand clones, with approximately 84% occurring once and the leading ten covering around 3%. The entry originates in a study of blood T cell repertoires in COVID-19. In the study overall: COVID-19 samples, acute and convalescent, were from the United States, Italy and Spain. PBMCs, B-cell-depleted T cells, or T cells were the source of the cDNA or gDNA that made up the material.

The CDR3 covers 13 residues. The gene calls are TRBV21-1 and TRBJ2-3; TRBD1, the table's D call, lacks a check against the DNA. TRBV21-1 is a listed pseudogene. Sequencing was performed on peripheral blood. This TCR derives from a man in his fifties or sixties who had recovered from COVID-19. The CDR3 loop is CASRQGGTDTQYF. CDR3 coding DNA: TGTGCCAGCAGACAGGGAGGCACAGATACGCAGTATTTT.